This T cell receptor (beta chain) was recovered during a study of CD8 T cells in Susac syndrome. Germline CDR1 reads SGDLS; CDR2 reads YYNGEE. After removal of 2 bases from V and 4 bases from J, the junction contained 4 bases not matched to a gene. The CDR3 loop spans 16 amino acids. Reverse transcription of roughly 0.5 to 1 ug RNA used random hexamers. In TCRdb, the immunoSEQ multiplex PCR reads were re-called with MiXCR into one record per CDR3 protein. The table has about 120,000 distinct CDR3 sequences, about 93% seen once; the top ten hold more than 0.2%. The clonotype was recovered from a human donor with Susac syndrome. The chain couples TRBV9 to TRBJ2-2; 11 bases match TRBD2. Sequencing was performed on CD8+ T cells from PBMCs. CDR3 bases: TGTGCCAGCAGCGTTAGCGGGGGGGCGACCACCGGGGAGCTGTTTTTT. Translating it yields CASSVSGGATTGELFF.